The T cell receptor beta chain described here comes from a study of T cell repertoires in cytomegalovirus infection. Each CDR3 protein is one row after TCRdb ran MiXCR on the reads. The sample gives about 920,000 distinct CDR3 sequences, more than 25% of which show up once; about 14% is in the top ten. Losses at the gene ends were 4 bases for V and 0 bases for J; bases not matched to a gene: 4. In germline, CDR1 is SGDLS, CDR2 YYNGEE. This CDR3 is built from 15 residues. Points from the study as a whole: Dominant in the ex vivo response were TCR beta clonotypes restricted by HLA-C and specific for CMV. Adding up the frequency of public TCR beta families identified people who carried CMV plus the relevant HLA.

This clonotype was detected a few times. Its antigen is currently unknown. This clonotype was obtained from a human donor in good health (CMV status not recorded). Some clones in this sample may be carry-over from other donors' samples. Sequences were derived from cultured CD8+ T cells from PBMCs, sampled from culture after CMV antigen stimulation. The chain uses TRBV9 and TRBJ2-5, with 9 bases identical to TRBD1. The CDR3 region has the DNA TGTGCCAGCAGCCCCGGGGACAGGGACCAAGAGACCCAGTACTTC. Encoded protein: CASSPGDRDQETQYF.